One sample yielded the 28 T cell receptor beta chains listed below, sequenced in a study of blood T cell repertoires in COVID-19. TCRdb's copy holds only in-frame clones and misses some; the assay was immunoSEQ multiplex PCR. The sample contains around 180,000 clones, more than 70% of which appear only once. Sequencing was done on a sample of peripheral blood. The receptors were gathered from a human donor in a cohort sampled during active COVID-19.

The chain combines TRBV19 with TRBJ2-3; D is possibly TRBD1 (5 bases). With 7 bases removed from V and 4 bases from J, the gap between germline ends came to 15 bases. Germline CDR1 LNHDA, CDR2 SQIVND (reference sequence). The CDR3 runs to 14 residues. This chain's CDR3 is CASTQGLLADTQYF. In DNA, the CDR3 is TGTGCCAGTACGCAGGGCCTTTTGGCAGATACGCAGTATTTT. The whole variable domain, filled in from reference TRBV19 and TRBJ2-3, reads DGGITQSPKYLFRKEGQNVTLSCEQNLNHDAMYWYRQDPGQGLRLIYYSQIVNDFQKGDIAEGYSVSREKKESFPLTVTSAQKNPTAFYLCASTQGLLADTQYFGPGTRLTVL.

This chain uses TRBV7-8 with TRBJ2-1, with TRBD2 matching 8 bases. V trimming: 1 base; J trimming: 6 bases; junction bases outside the gene matches: 11. This CDR3 region has 17 residues. Germline-derived CDR1 and CDR2 are SGHVS and FQNEAQ. The CDR3 coding sequence is TGTGCCAGCAGCTTAGGGTTAGCGGGGCTTACAACCAATGAGCAGTTCTTC. Translated, it gives CASSLGLAGLTTNEQFF. Together with reference TRBV7-8 and TRBJ2-1, the CDR3 gives the full variable domain: GAGVSQSPRYKVAKRGQDVALRCDPISGHVSLFWYQQALGQGPEFLTYFQNEAQLDKSGLPSDRFFAERPEGSVSTLKIQRTQQEDSAVYLCASSLGLAGLTTNEQFFGPGTRLTVL.

In this sample, this clone turned up once. Other nucleotide sequences in the sample specify the same CDR3. The chain is built from TRBV28 and TRBJ2-7; D call uncertain. Looked up from germline, CDR1 is MDHEN and CDR2 is SYDVKM. Trimming cost V 3 bases and J 4 bases, with 7 bases left between them. This CDR3 is built from 12 residues. CDR3 DNA sequence: TGTGCCAGCAGTTTCTCTAGTTACGAGCAGTACTTC. It translates to CASSFSSYEQYF.

J is TRBJ2-1 and V is TRBV6-5; 9 bases line up with TRBD1. This CDR3 contains 13 residues. V shed 2 bases and J 16 bases; nucleotides not matched to a gene: 9. Germline V gene lookup returns CDR1 MNHEY and CDR2 SVGAGI. This chain's CDR3 is CASSYQQGAGLFF. For the CDR3, the DNA is TGTGCCAGCAGTTACCAACAGGGGGCTGGCCTCTTCTTC.

In regard to this clone: Other DNA variants within this sample encode the same CDR3. J is TRBJ1-1 and V is TRBV7-2; D gene unclear. V lost 5 bases, J lost 1 base, and 8 bases lay in between. CDR1 and CDR2 from the germline V gene are SGHTA and FQGNSA. CDR3 length: 13 amino acids. The DNA for the CDR3 is TGTGCCAGCAGCCGCGCGGCGAACACTGAAGCTTTCTTT. This encodes CASSRAANTEAFF. The complete variable domain, with remaining parts taken from reference TRBV7-2 and TRBJ1-1, reads GAGVSQSPSNKVTEKGKDVELRCDPISGHTALYWYRQSLGQGLEFLIYFQGNSAPDKSGLPSDRFSAERTGGSVSTLTIQRTQQEDSAVYLCASSRAANTEAFFGQGTRLTVV.

The V call is TRBV7-2, the J call TRBJ2-2, with a weak D call TRBD1 (6 bases). Germline V gene data show CDR1 as SGHTA and CDR2 as FQGNSA. The CDR3 loop spans 15 amino acids. The V and J ends lost 5 bases and 4 bases respectively, with 14 bases between them. CDR3 DNA: TGTGCCAGCAGCGCTCGGGACACAGTCACCGGGGAGCTGTTTTTT. The encoded protein is CASSARDTVTGELFF.

The rearrangement joins TRBV5-8 to TRBJ1-6; 9 bases agree with TRBD1. The CDR3 has 17 amino acids. Per the germline V gene, CDR1 is SGHTS and CDR2 is YDEGEE. Trimming cost V 1 base and J 10 bases; bases outside gene matches: 12. CDR3 DNA: TGTGCCAGCAGCTTGCACTTGGGACAGGGTTTTTACTCACCCCTCCACTTT. Translation gives CASSLHLGQGFYSPLHF.

This rearrangement joins TRBV24-1 to TRBJ2-1, with 7 bases fitting TRBD2. Germline assignment: CDR1 KGHDR and CDR2 SFDVKD. V lost 7 bases to trimming and J lost 13 bases; unmatched junction nucleotides: 6. The CDR3 has 11 residues. CDR3 protein: CATSPGLGQFF. The DNA of the CDR3 is TGTGCCACCAGCCCTGGACTAGGACAGTTCTTC.

The chain links TRBV21-1 to TRBJ2-5; the table gives TRBD1 as D, unverified against the DNA. TRBV21-1 is annotated as a pseudogene. The CDR3 is 13 amino acids. CDR3 sequence: CATKDRDLETQYF. The CDR3 DNA is TGTGCCACAAAGGACAGGGACCTGGAGACCCAGTACTTC.

The chain recombines TRBV27 with TRBJ2-3; 9 bases map to TRBD1. The CDR3 contains 16 residues. The germline V gene encodes CDR1 MNHEY and CDR2 SMNVEV (reference sequence). V shed 10 bases and J 4 bases; nucleotides not matched to a gene: 15. The CDR3 DNA sequence: TGTGCCACGAGTCCCGGGACAGGGCTAGGGGCAGATACGCAGTATTTT. Translating gives CATSPGTGLGADTQYF.

The CDR3 nucleotides are TGCGCCAGCAGTTCCAGACTAGCGGGGAGCACAGATACGCAGTATTTT. Amino acids: CASSSRLAGSTDTQYF. This sequence joins TRBV5-1 and TRBJ2-3, with 11 bases lining up with TRBD2. V trimming: 5 bases; J trimming: 0 bases; junction bases outside the gene matches: 5. Germline V gene lookup returns CDR1 SGHRS and CDR2 YFSETQ. The CDR3 has 16 amino acids. The whole variable domain, filled in from reference TRBV5-1 and TRBJ2-3, reads KAGVTQTPRYLIKTRGQQVTLSCSPISGHRSVSWYQQTPGQGLQFLFEYFSETQRNKGNFPGRFSGRQFSNSRSEMNVSTLELGDSALYLCASSSRLAGSTDTQYFGPGTRLTVL.

The V call is TRBV3-1 (or the pseudogene TRBV3-2), the J call TRBJ1-1; 10 bases map to TRBD1. After removal of 2 bases from V and 7 bases from J, the junction contained 4 bases not matched to a gene. This CDR3 has 14 residues. Germline CDR1 and CDR2: LGHDT and YNNKEL (reference sequence). The CDR3 loop is CASSQSGTGVEAFF. The CDR3 DNA reads TGTGCCAGCAGCCAAAGCGGGACAGGGGTTGAAGCTTTCTTT.

The chain carries TRBV5-1 and TRBJ2-3; D is possibly TRBD1 (5 bases). With 4 bases removed from V and 6 bases from J, the gap between germline ends came to 6 bases. Germline V gene data show CDR1 as SGHRS and CDR2 as YFSETQ. This CDR3 comprises 11 residues. The CDR3 here is CASSPGDTQYF. For the CDR3, the DNA is TGCGCCAGCAGCCCAGGGGATACGCAGTATTTT.

This clone was recorded a few times. The rearrangement joins TRBV5-4 to TRBJ1-2; D uncertain. The germline V gene has CDR1 SGHNT and CDR2 YYREEE (reference sequence). The V and J ends lost 1 base and 2 bases respectively, with 3 bases between them. The CDR3 loop spans 12 amino acids. CDR3 in DNA: TGTGCCAGCAGCTTGTCAAACTATGGCTACACCTTC. It is translated as CASSLSNYGYTF.

The V gene is TRBV30, the J gene TRBJ2-1, with 7 bases matching TRBD2. J lost 5 bases, V lost 3 bases, and 4 bases had no gene match. Germline lookup yields CDR1 GTSNPN and CDR2 SVGIG (reference sequence). The CDR3 covers 13 residues. CDR3 in DNA: TGTGCCTGGAGCCGGGACTACAACAATGAGCAGTTCTTC. This codes for CAWSRDYNNEQFF.

The rearrangement joins TRBV7-2 to TRBJ2-3; 11 nucleotides match TRBD2. J was trimmed by 2 bases and V by 5 bases; bases with no gene match: 3. Germline V gene data show CDR1 as SGHTA and CDR2 as FQGNSA. The length of the CDR3 is 15 residues. Here the CDR3 reads CASSGTSGPTDTQYF. Written as DNA, the CDR3 is TGTGCCAGCAGCGGGACTAGCGGCCCCACAGATACGCAGTATTTT. Full variable domain (outside the CDR3, taken from reference TRBV7-2 and TRBJ2-3): GAGVSQSPSNKVTEKGKDVELRCDPISGHTALYWYRQSLGQGLEFLIYFQGNSAPDKSGLPSDRFSAERTGGSVSTLTIQRTQQEDSAVYLCASSGTSGPTDTQYFGPGTRLTVL.

This clone appeared a single time. The gene calls are TRBV5-5 and TRBJ1-4; unclear D gene. CDR3 length equals 15 residues. Trimming stripped 4 bases from V and 10 bases from J, with 20 bases between. CDR1 is SGHKS, CDR2 YYEKEE, per germline (reference sequence). The CDR3: CASSRSEGELRKLFF. The CDR3, as DNA: TGTGCCAGCAGCCGTTCGGAGGGAGAGCTGAGAAAACTGTTTTTT. Drawing the rest from reference TRBV5-5 and TRBJ1-4, the complete variable domain is DAGVTQSPTHLIKTRGQQVTLRCSPISGHKSVSWYQQVLGQGPQFIFQYYEKEERGRGNFPDRFSARQFPNYSSELNVNALLLGDSALYLCASSRSEGELRKLFFGSGTQLSVL.

V is TRBV5-1 and J is TRBJ1-6; unclear D gene. The CDR3 totals 14 residues. From germline, CDR1 is SGHRS and CDR2 YFSETQ. Trimming stripped 0 bases from V and 9 bases from J, with 10 bases between. The CDR3 nucleotides are TGCGCCAGCAGCTTGGGAAGGGAGAGTTCACCCCTCCACTTT. This encodes CASSLGRESSPLHF.

V and J are TRBV21-1 and TRBJ1-6; the D segment call TRBD1 is taken from the table without a DNA check. TRBV21-1 is annotated as a pseudogene. CDR3 length: 17 amino acids. The CDR3 nucleotides read TGTGCCAGCAGCAAAGGGTCTTCAGGGTCATATAATTCACCCCTCCACTTT. Amino acids: CASSKGSSGSYNSPLHF.

The CDR3 sequence: CASSTSSLYNEQFF. CDR3 in DNA: TGTGCCAGCAGTACTAGCTCCCTCTACAATGAGCAGTTCTTC. The rearrangement joins TRBV6-5 to TRBJ2-1; TRBD2 might be the D (6 bases). The CDR3 has 14 residues. Germline values: CDR1 MNHEY, CDR2 SVGAGI. Between the trimmed V and J ends, which lost 5 bases and 3 bases, there was a span of 11 bases.

The chain employs TRBV10-3 and TRBJ2-1, with a tentative D call TRBD2 (5 bases). The germline gives CDR1 ENHRY, CDR2 SYGVKD. This CDR3 has 13 residues. V dropped 10 bases and J dropped 7 bases, with 17 bases sitting between them. CDR3 sequence reads: CATERTEANEQFF. CDR3 sequence (DNA): TGTGCCACCGAGCGGACCGAAGCTAATGAGCAGTTCTTC.

The rearrangement links TRBV11-3 to TRBJ2-7, with D unclear. Per germline, CDR1 SGHNT and CDR2 YENEEA. V was shortened by 5 bases and J by 2 bases, with 13 bases between the two germline ends. This CDR3 spans 14 amino acids. The CDR3 is CASSIDGTTYEQYF. As DNA, the CDR3 is TGTGCCAGCAGCATTGACGGAACTACCTACGAGCAGTACTTC. The entire variable domain, with the rest obtained from reference TRBV11-3 and TRBJ2-7, is as follows: EAGVVQSPRYKIIEKKQPVAFWCNPISGHNTLYWYLQNLGQGPELLIRYENEEAVDDSQLPKDRFSAERLKGVDSTLKIQPAELGDSAVYLCASSIDGTTYEQYFGPGTRLTVT.

This clone was seen only a few times. V gene TRBV28 combines with J gene TRBJ2-7, with TRBD1 matching over 7 bases. The CDR3 is made up of 16 amino acids. The germline CDR1 and CDR2 sequences are MDHEN and SYDVKM. Unmatched junction bases numbered 10, after V lost 3 bases and J lost 2 bases. CDR3: CASSFIGGAGAYEQYF. In nucleotides, the CDR3 is TGTGCCAGCAGTTTTATAGGGGGCGCAGGAGCCTACGAGCAGTACTTC. The variable domain in full, with the rest retrieved from reference TRBV28 and TRBJ2-7, is DVKVTQSSRYLVKRTGEKVFLECVQDMDHENMFWYRQDPGLGLRLIYFSYDVKMKEKGDIPEGYSVSREKKERFSLILESASTNQTSMYLCASSFIGGAGAYEQYFGPGTRLTVT.

This clone was counted only a few times. This chain joins TRBV7-2 and TRBJ2-3; TRBD2 matches at 7 bases. This CDR3 has 14 residues. The ends lost 1 base at V and 10 bases at J; junction bases unmatched: 8. The germline V gene has CDR1 SGHTA and CDR2 FQGNSA. CDR3 sequence reads: CASSLDGGRGPQYF. Written as DNA, the CDR3 is TGTGCCAGCAGCTTAGATGGCGGGAGAGGGCCGCAGTATTTT.

V usage is TRBV3-1 (or the pseudogene TRBV3-2) and J usage is TRBJ2-3, with 9 bases aligning to TRBD2. This CDR3 region has 16 residues. Trimming took 3 bases from V and 1 from J; bases not matched to a gene: 5. The germline V gene has CDR1 LGHDT and CDR2 YNNKEL (reference sequence). CDR3 in amino acids: CASSHASGGRTDTQYF. The CDR3 coding sequence is TGTGCCAGCAGCCATGCCAGCGGGGGGCGCACAGATACGCAGTATTTT.

The V gene is TRBV7-9, the J gene TRBJ1-5, with D perhaps matching TRBD1 (5 bases). The CDR3 is 15 amino acids. The germline gives CDR1 SEHNR, CDR2 FQNEAQ (reference sequence). The V gene lost 0 bases and the J gene lost 2 bases, with 8 bases spanning the gap. The CDR3 nucleotides are TGTGCCAGCAGCTTAGCCAGGGATGGCAATCAGCCCCAGCATTTT. Its protein is CASSLARDGNQPQHF.

The chain couples TRBV7-9 to TRBJ2-3; 7 positions match TRBD2. The length of the CDR3 is 12 residues. Losses at the gene ends were 3 bases for V and 7 bases for J; bases not matched to a gene: 1. From germline, CDR1 is SEHNR and CDR2 FQNEAQ (reference sequence). CDR3 residues: CASSLGLNTQYF. For the CDR3, the DNA is TGTGCCAGCAGCTTGGGACTAAATACGCAGTATTTT.

The V and J genes are TRBV28 and TRBJ2-7, with 7 positions matching TRBD2. Per the germline V gene, CDR1 is MDHEN and CDR2 is SYDVKM. The CDR3 covers 13 residues. The J segment lost 7 bases and the V segment lost 7 bases, leaving 10 bases of the junction unmatched. CDR3 protein: CASTPPWGGEQYF. For the CDR3, the DNA is TGTGCCAGCACCCCGCCCTGGGGGGGAGAGCAGTACTTC. The variable domain in full, with the rest retrieved from reference TRBV28 and TRBJ2-7, is DVKVTQSSRYLVKRTGEKVFLECVQDMDHENMFWYRQDPGLGLRLIYFSYDVKMKEKGDIPEGYSVSREKKERFSLILESASTNQTSMYLCASTPPWGGEQYFGPGTRLTVT.